Shown below are 28 T cell receptor beta chains from a single sample sequenced in a study of shared clonotypes between healthy human individuals. Terminally differentiated effector memory CD45RA+ cells were left out of the naive CD8 fraction, which was CD45RO-negative and positively selected for CCR7. Only in-frame clones appear in the TCRdb table, and some are missing; sequencing was by immunoSEQ multiplex PCR. The top ten clones hold roughly 1.2% of a sample with about 1,800,000 clones, approximately 94% of them seen once. The specimen sequenced was naive CD8+ T cells sorted from blood. These receptors were taken from a man younger than 35 in good health.

For this clone: The sample holds other DNA sequences that translate to the same CDR3. This chain uses TRBV6-1 with TRBJ2-7; the match to TRBD1 covers 10 bases. The CDR3 extends over 13 amino acids. With V trimmed by 4 bases and J by 4 bases, 1 base remained unmatched. CDR1 is MNHNS, CDR2 SASEGT, per germline. The CDR3: CASSGTGGYEQYF. The CDR3 bases are TGTGCCAGCAGTGGGACAGGGGGTTACGAGCAGTACTTC.

The chain carries TRBV7-2 and TRBJ1-4; 10 bases map to TRBD1. With V trimmed by 0 bases and J by 6 bases, 7 bases remained unmatched. The CDR3 runs to 17 residues. Germline V gene data show CDR1 as SGHTA and CDR2 as FQGNSA. CDR3 residues: CASSLAPIGQGDEKLFF. The CDR3 coding sequence is TGTGCCAGCAGCTTAGCGCCCATTGGACAGGGGGATGAAAAACTGTTTTTT.

V gene TRBV19 combines with J gene TRBJ1-5; 9 positions match TRBD1. With 6 bases clipped from V and 7 bases from J, the junction kept 13 bases outside the gene matches. Germline V CDR1 and CDR2: LNHDA, SQIVND (reference sequence). This CDR3 is 16 amino acids long. CDR3 loop: CASSPMTGGFGQPQHF. Written as DNA, the CDR3 is TGTGCCAGTAGCCCAATGACAGGGGGGTTTGGGCAGCCCCAGCATTTT.

As for this clone: At one of its ends the junction is not consistent with the germline gene, which may arise from a read error. This rearrangement joins TRBV5-6 to TRBJ2-5, with D possibly matching TRBD1 (6 bases). Per the germline V gene, CDR1 is SGHDT and CDR2 is YYEEEE. This CDR3 contains 15 residues. The CDR3 DNA reads TGTGCCAGCAGCTTGGGCAGGGGCCCCCAAGGGACCCAGTACTTC. As protein: CASSLGRGPQGTQYF.

This rearrangement joins TRBV5-1 to TRBJ2-3; TRBD2 matches at 9 bases. The CDR3 totals 15 residues. Trimming removed 5 bases from V and 5 bases from J; junction bases left unmatched: 9. Germline assignment: CDR1 SGHRS and CDR2 YFSETQ. DNA for the CDR3: TGCGCCAGCAGACCGGGACTAGCTGAGATAGATACGCAGTATTTT. This encodes CASRPGLAEIDTQYF.

This chain links TRBV27 with TRBJ2-1; no clear D. Trimming took 2 bases from V and 8 from J, leaving 13 bases between them. Per the germline V gene, CDR1 is MNHEY and CDR2 is SMNVEV (reference sequence). CDR3 size: 14 residues. The CDR3 protein is CASSLQLAGDEQFF. CDR3 DNA: TGTGCCAGCAGTTTACAGCTGGCCGGAGATGAGCAGTTCTTC.

V and J are TRBV5-4 and TRBJ1-1, with 10 bases that match TRBD1. From germline, CDR1 is SGHNT and CDR2 YYREEE (reference sequence). Trimming cost V 2 bases and J 6 bases; bases outside gene matches: 7. The CDR3 consists of 15 residues. CDR3 sequence: CASSFLGQGEAEAFF. The CDR3 nucleotides are TGTGCCAGCAGCTTTTTAGGACAGGGGGAAGCTGAAGCTTTCTTT.

DNA of the CDR3: TGTGCCAGCAGCTTAACAACAGGGGAAACTGAAGCTTTCTTT. Translated: CASSLTTGETEAFF. This chain uses TRBV7-9 with TRBJ1-1; TRBD1 agrees at 7 bases. Per the germline V gene, CDR1 is SEHNR and CDR2 is FQNEAQ (reference sequence). This CDR3 region has 14 residues. V dropped 2 bases and J dropped 5; count of bases not matched to a gene: 5.

V and J are TRBV7-9 and TRBJ2-7; D perhaps matches TRBD1 (6 bases). From germline, CDR1 is SEHNR and CDR2 FQNEAQ (reference sequence). The ends were cut back, 1 base at V and 5 bases at J, with 15 bases in the middle. CDR3 length: 15 amino acids. The CDR3 protein is CASSLEGDLRDEQYF. The CDR3 nucleotides read TGTGCCAGCAGCTTAGAGGGGGACCTTCGCGACGAGCAGTACTTC.

This chain uses TRBV5-6 with TRBJ2-3; 11 bases map to TRBD2. Germline V gene data show CDR1 as SGHDT and CDR2 as YYEEEE. V lost 2 bases, J lost 5 bases, and 13 bases stayed unmatched. This CDR3 has 18 amino acids. The CDR3 spells CASSLDLAGGLREDTQYF. The CDR3 DNA follows: TGTGCCAGCAGCTTAGATCTAGCGGGGGGCCTGCGGGAAGATACGCAGTATTTT.

CDR3 sequence: CATGAGEGYNEQFF. For the CDR3, the DNA is TGTGCCACCGGGGCGGGAGAAGGGTACAATGAGCAGTTCTTC. The rearrangement joins TRBV6-5 to TRBJ2-1; 7 nucleotides align to TRBD2. Germline CDR1 MNHEY, CDR2 SVGAGI. J gave up 4 bases and V 10 bases, and 10 bases lay outside the gene matches. There are 14 residues in the CDR3.

V gene TRBV28 combines with J gene TRBJ1-1; 7 positions match TRBD1. The junction had 7 bases not matched to a gene; V was cut back by 3 bases and J by 3 bases. This CDR3 is 15 amino acids long. Germline V gene lookup returns CDR1 MDHEN and CDR2 SYDVKM. The CDR3 here is CASSFVAGGHTEAFF. The CDR3 coding sequence is TGTGCCAGCAGTTTTGTTGCAGGGGGGCACACTGAAGCTTTCTTT. Using reference TRBV28 and TRBJ1-1 for the parts outside the CDR3, the full variable domain is DVKVTQSSRYLVKRTGEKVFLECVQDMDHENMFWYRQDPGLGLRLIYFSYDVKMKEKGDIPEGYSVSREKKERFSLILESASTNQTSMYLCASSFVAGGHTEAFFGQGTRLTVV.

The chain links TRBV30 to TRBJ1-2, with D unclear. Germline V gene sequence: CDR1 GTSNPN, CDR2 SVGIG (reference sequence). This CDR3 is 13 amino acids long. Trimming removed 4 bases from V and 5 bases from J, with 14 bases in between. The CDR3 nucleotides are TGTGCCTGGACCCTCGGGGTCCCTTATGGCTACACCTTC. Translation gives CAWTLGVPYGYTF.

The gene calls are TRBV4-3 and TRBJ2-1, with TRBD2 matching over 10 bases. The CDR3 covers 15 residues. Germline V gene lookup returns CDR1 LGHNA and CDR2 YSLEER. J gave up 9 bases and V 4 bases, and 9 bases lay outside the gene matches. CDR3 sequence: CASSPRLAGVVEQFF. CDR3 nucleotide sequence: TGCGCCAGCAGCCCCCGGCTAGCGGGAGTCGTTGAGCAGTTCTTC.

This chain links TRBV6-5 with TRBJ2-2; TRBD1 is a possible D gene (6 bases). The V gene's germline CDR1 is MNHEY and CDR2 SVGAGI. The CDR3 contains 15 residues. The V gene lost 2 bases and the J gene lost 7 bases, with 14 bases spanning the gap. The CDR3 region is CASSYVGTSGGELFF. The CDR3, as DNA: TGTGCCAGCAGTTACGTAGGGACATCAGGCGGGGAGCTGTTTTTT.

The rearrangement links TRBV6-5 to TRBJ2-3, with TRBD2 matching 10 bases. Germline V gene sequence: CDR1 MNHEY, CDR2 SVGAGI. Trimming took 4 bases from V and 5 from J; bases not matched to a gene: 9. The CDR3 loop spans 16 amino acids. This CDR3 is CASSLHASGRQDTQYF. CDR3 coding DNA: TGTGCCAGCAGTTTACACGCTAGCGGGAGACAAGATACGCAGTATTTT.

The V gene is TRBV2, the J gene TRBJ2-5; TRBD1 matches 9 bases. Germline loops: CDR1 SNHLY, CDR2 FYNNEI. CDR3 length: 16 amino acids. J gave up 5 bases and V 8 bases, and 15 bases lay outside the gene matches. The chain's CDR3 is CASGGTGQGFGETQYF. CDR3 DNA: TGTGCCAGCGGGGGTACGGGACAGGGATTCGGGGAGACCCAGTACTTC.

This chain connects TRBV7-9 to TRBJ1-1; D remains unclear. This CDR3 has 17 amino acids. V dropped 5 bases and J dropped 4 bases, with 23 bases sitting between them. Germline V gives CDR1 SEHNR, CDR2 FQNEAQ (reference sequence). The CDR3 sequence is CASSAGPGVDRGTEAFF. The CDR3 coding sequence is TGTGCCAGCAGCGCCGGGCCAGGAGTGGATCGGGGCACTGAAGCTTTCTTT.

The chain joins TRBV9 to TRBJ2-1, with a possible D match to TRBD2 (5 bases). Germline lookup yields CDR1 SGDLS and CDR2 YYNGEE. The CDR3 is 13 residues long. Deletions cut 6 bases from V and 5 bases from J, with 12 bases between. The CDR3 nucleotides read TGTGCCAGCACCCCCGGGATCAACAATGAGCAGTTCTTC. Translated, it gives CASTPGINNEQFF.

As regards this clone: Different DNA sequences within this sample yield the same CDR3. V is TRBV27 and J is TRBJ1-6, with 7 bases lining up with TRBD1. Germline CDR1 MNHEY, CDR2 SMNVEV (reference sequence). J lost 9 bases, V lost 5 bases, and 7 bases had no gene match. This CDR3 is built from 14 residues. CDR3: CASSLRGSGSPLHF. The CDR3 DNA is TGTGCCAGCAGTCTCAGGGGGTCTGGTTCACCCCTCCACTTT.

This clone showed up just once. This chain connects TRBV30 to TRBJ2-3; TRBD2 aligns across 13 bases. CDR3 length: 15 residues. V trimming: 4 bases; J trimming: 6 bases; junction bases outside the gene matches: 7. Germline lookup yields CDR1 GTSNPN and CDR2 SVGIG (reference sequence). CDR3 loop: CAWTGGTSGADTQYF. In nucleotides, the CDR3 is TGTGCCTGGACGGGCGGGACTAGCGGGGCCGATACGCAGTATTTT.

This chain links TRBV10-1 with TRBJ2-7; 8 bases match TRBD2. With V trimmed by 2 bases and J by 3 bases, 3 bases remained unmatched. The CDR3 has 14 amino acids. The V gene's germline CDR1 is WNHNN and CDR2 SYGVQD (reference sequence). DNA for the CDR3: TGCGCCAGCAGTGAGACTAGCGGTTACTACGAGCAGTACTTC. Encoded protein: CASSETSGYYEQYF.

The rearrangement uses TRBV13 and TRBJ2-7; 7 bases are a match to TRBD1. V lost 5 bases and J lost 0; bases outside the gene matches: 1. The CDR3 consists of 13 residues. CDR1 and CDR2 from the germline V gene are PRHDT and FYEKMQ (reference sequence). The CDR3 loop reads CASSGDSSYEQYF. CDR3 bases: TGTGCCAGCAGCGGGGACAGCTCCTACGAGCAGTACTTC.

The V gene is TRBV5-1, the J gene TRBJ2-5, with D maybe TRBD2 (5 bases). CDR1 is SGHRS and CDR2 is YFSETQ in the germline V gene. V dropped 0 bases and J dropped 2 bases, with 14 bases sitting between them. The CDR3 runs to 16 residues. The CDR3 DNA follows: TGCGCCAGCAGCTTGGAGTCGGTGTGGAGGCAAGAGACCCAGTACTTC. Translated, it gives CASSLESVWRQETQYF.

About this clone itself: This specimen includes other DNA sequences encoding the same CDR3. In DNA, the CDR3 is TGTGCCAGCAGCTTAGGACTAGGCAATGAGCAGTTCTTC. Protein product: CASSLGLGNEQFF. The J gene is TRBJ2-1, the V gene TRBV13, with D perhaps matching TRBD2 (5 bases). The CDR3 totals 13 residues. Trimming pared 0 bases from V and 6 bases from J, leaving 6 bases between. Germline CDR1 PRHDT, CDR2 FYEKMQ (reference sequence).

The V call is TRBV28, the J call TRBJ2-4; D unclear. Deletions cut 5 bases from V and 5 bases from J, with 19 bases between. This CDR3 has 16 amino acids. CDR1 MDHEN and CDR2 SYDVKM come from the germline V gene. The CDR3 sequence: CASSQPTHLSQNIQYF. DNA for the CDR3: TGTGCCAGCAGTCAGCCGACCCACTTAAGCCAAAACATTCAGTACTTC.

As to this clone: The same CDR3 can be traced to other DNA sequences in this sample. The chain couples TRBV5-6 to TRBJ2-7; 10 nucleotides match TRBD2. The germline V gene has CDR1 SGHDT and CDR2 YYEEEE. V lost 3 bases and J lost 3; bases outside the gene matches: 3. The CDR3 spans 14 residues. CDR3 protein: CASSSSGSSYEQYF. In DNA, the CDR3 is TGTGCCAGCAGCTCTAGCGGGAGCAGCTACGAGCAGTACTTC.

The V call is TRBV7-2, the J call TRBJ2-7; the match to TRBD1 covers 8 bases. This CDR3 is built from 15 residues. Trimming cost V 1 base and J 2 bases; bases outside gene matches: 4. CDR1 SGHTA and CDR2 FQGNSA come from the germline V gene. The chain's CDR3 is CASSLGTGFPYEQYF. The CDR3 DNA reads as TGTGCCAGCAGCTTAGGGACAGGGTTTCCCTACGAGCAGTACTTC. The whole variable domain, filled in from reference TRBV7-2 and TRBJ2-7, reads GAGVSQSPSNKVTEKGKDVELRCDPISGHTALYWYRQSLGQGLEFLIYFQGNSAPDKSGLPSDRFSAERTGGSVSTLTIQRTQQEDSAVYLCASSLGTGFPYEQYFGPGTRLTVT.